Given below is one T cell receptor beta chain in context. Its antigen target is currently unknown. One base away there is no much larger clone; base qualities are not given. The sample comes from a study of a mutant IDH1 vaccine in newly diagnosed glioma (dated by TCRdb to the early 2020s). Background for the entire study: Of the 32 patients who were treated, approximately 60% were male and 37.5% were female, and the mean age was roughly 40 years. Peripheral blood samples were drawn at six visits, namely V03 (baseline), V05, V07, V10, V12 and V13. Before enrollment, most patients had been given radiochemotherapy with temozolomide as standard therapy, while the rest had received either radiotherapy alone or temozolomide alone. Longitudinal TCRB deep sequencing was performed for fewer than 30 treated patients wherever samples were available for exploratory analyses. Points the paper makes about the study in general: Across multiple MHC alleles, vaccine-induced immune responses were seen in 90% to 95% of patients. According to the authors, sample limitations meant that analyses of patient blood samples could not be reproduced. Availability determined which PBMC samples were chosen for TCRB deep sequencing. Changes in the top peripheral T cell clonotypes picked up by TCRB sequencing did not appear to be linked to pseudoprogression.

Library generation was performed with the immunoSEQ multiplex PCR assay. The hsTCRB Kit was used according to the manufacturer's protocol to amplify rearranged TCR beta chain sequences. TCRB libraries were sequenced on an Illumina MiSeq. Per the authors' processing: Demultiplexing, trimming and gene mapping were performed with the kit vendor's proprietary platform. TCRdb provides this immuneACCESS table in a form limited to in-frame rearrangements. Some clones are lacking; in checked studies, under half of them reflect an unresolved V gene, and why the rest are absent is not known. For V, J and clone size, that table is used; D and trimming come from the DNA. This sample holds about 54,000 clones; roughly 80% were observed only once. Nearly 20% of the sample goes to the ten largest clones. The time point tag for this specimen amounts to: baseline, week 1 (first vaccination visit). The sample's treatment or condition label, decoded: pre-vaccination baseline after standard-of-care therapy. All donors had newly diagnosed IDH1-mutant astrocytomas of WHO grade 3 or 4 that showed loss of nuclear ATRX. The samples were drawn from NOA16, a multicentre, single-arm, open-label phase I trial in Germany that tested a mutant IDH1 peptide vaccine in humans for the first time. Blood drawn at visit V03 was used as the baseline sample for immunogenicity testing. Genomic DNA for TCRB sequencing was extracted from EDTA blood using the DNeasy Blood and Tissue Kit.

This sequence originates from a man younger than 35 with glioma. This sample comprised PBMCs, obtained from a glioma patient treated with radiotherapy, temozolomide or both.

The CDR3 in this case is CASSPGQGDSRTEAFF. The base sequence is TGTGCCAGCAGCCCCGGACAGGGGGATTCTCGCACTGAAGCTTTCTTT. The V and J segments used are TRBV4-2 and TRBJ1-1; 10 middle bases align to TRBD1. The junction shows trimming of 4 bases on V and 4 bases on J, and the gene matches do not reach 9 bases of it. Sequences LGHNA (CDR1) and YNFKEQ (CDR2) are obtained from the germline V gene. The CDR3 covers 16 residues, taking in both the cysteine and the phenylalanine. The entry retains the CDR3 DNA only, 48 bases that are in frame from base 1.